This T cell receptor beta chain was documented in a study of metastatic and nonmetastatic thyroid tumors. Overall study results and limits: TCR beta diversity was reportedly significantly higher in malignant thyroid tumors than benign nodules, in blood and tumor.

TCRdb reanalyzed the PCR reads via MiXCR. This table has tens of thousands of clones, 23% appearing once. V dropped 6 bases and J dropped 4 bases, with 10 bases sitting between them. CDR1 is MDHEN, CDR2 SYDVKM, per germline. This CDR3 is 13 amino acids long. All patients were untreated before thyroid surgery. This clone showed up just a few times. What it recognizes is unknown. Sequencing was performed on blood. The V gene is TRBV28, the J gene TRBJ1-5, with a tentative D call TRBD1 (6 bases). This clonotype was sampled from a male donor with papillary thyroid cancer or a benign thyroid nodule (not recorded which). Some clones in this sample may be carry-over from other donors' samples. CDR3 protein: CASRIQGNQPQHF. CDR3 nucleotide sequence: TGTGCCAGCAGAATACAGGGAAATCAGCCCCAGCATTTT.